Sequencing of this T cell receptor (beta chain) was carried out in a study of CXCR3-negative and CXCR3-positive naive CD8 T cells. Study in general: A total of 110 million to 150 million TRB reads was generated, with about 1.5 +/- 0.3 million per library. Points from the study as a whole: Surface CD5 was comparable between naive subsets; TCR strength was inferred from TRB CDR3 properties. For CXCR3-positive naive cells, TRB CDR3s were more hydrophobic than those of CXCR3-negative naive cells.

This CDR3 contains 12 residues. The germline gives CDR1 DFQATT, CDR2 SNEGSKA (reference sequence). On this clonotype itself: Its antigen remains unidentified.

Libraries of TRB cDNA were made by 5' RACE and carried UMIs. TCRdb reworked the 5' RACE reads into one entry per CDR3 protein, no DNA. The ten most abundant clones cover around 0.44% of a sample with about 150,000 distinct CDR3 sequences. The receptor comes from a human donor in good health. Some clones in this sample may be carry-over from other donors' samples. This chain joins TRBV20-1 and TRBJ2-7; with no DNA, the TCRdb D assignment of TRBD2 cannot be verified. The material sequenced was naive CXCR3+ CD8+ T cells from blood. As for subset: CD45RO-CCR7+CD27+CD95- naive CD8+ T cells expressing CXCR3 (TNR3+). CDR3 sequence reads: CSARDPHYEQYF.